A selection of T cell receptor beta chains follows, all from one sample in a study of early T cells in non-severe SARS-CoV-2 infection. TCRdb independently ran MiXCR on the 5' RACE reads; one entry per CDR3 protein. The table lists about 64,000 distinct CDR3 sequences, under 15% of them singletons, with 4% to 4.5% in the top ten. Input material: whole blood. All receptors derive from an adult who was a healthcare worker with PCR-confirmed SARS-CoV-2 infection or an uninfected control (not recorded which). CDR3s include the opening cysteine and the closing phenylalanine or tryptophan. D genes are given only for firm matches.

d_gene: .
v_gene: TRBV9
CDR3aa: CASSSRDSTQYF

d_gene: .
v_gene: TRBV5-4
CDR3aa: CASRPIPRGPSYEQYF

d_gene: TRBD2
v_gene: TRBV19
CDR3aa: CASRTSGPDSEQFF

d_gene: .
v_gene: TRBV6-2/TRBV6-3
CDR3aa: CASSPGPLSSGNTIYF

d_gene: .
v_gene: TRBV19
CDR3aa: CASSFGRYSNQPQHF

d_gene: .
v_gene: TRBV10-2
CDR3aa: CASNNGDTQYF

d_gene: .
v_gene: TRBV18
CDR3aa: CASSPPGLAKNIQYF

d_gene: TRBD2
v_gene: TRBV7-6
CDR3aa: CASSYGRGGTDTQYF

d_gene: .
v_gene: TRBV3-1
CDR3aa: CASRHQGDTGELFF

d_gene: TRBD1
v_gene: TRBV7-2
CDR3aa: CASSLTGGNEQFF

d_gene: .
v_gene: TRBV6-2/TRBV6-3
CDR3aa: CASSLLRRGYEQYF

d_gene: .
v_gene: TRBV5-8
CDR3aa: CASSRDGVTRGKLFF

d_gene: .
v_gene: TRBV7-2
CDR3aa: CASSLTSDKYYEQYF

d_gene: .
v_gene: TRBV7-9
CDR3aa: CASSFASYTLRDTDTQYF

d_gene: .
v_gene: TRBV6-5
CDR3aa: CAIRTGTSTDTQYF

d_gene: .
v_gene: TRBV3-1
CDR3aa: CASSPQGKRDEQYF

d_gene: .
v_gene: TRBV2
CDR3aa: CASTQGSPEQYF

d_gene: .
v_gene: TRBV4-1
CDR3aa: CASSQEPRSNYGYTF

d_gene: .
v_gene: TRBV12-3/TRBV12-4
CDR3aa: CASFIWQGNSPLHF

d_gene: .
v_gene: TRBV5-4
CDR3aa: CASSLVDGLGEQYF

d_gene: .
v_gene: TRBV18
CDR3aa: CASSPSRETYEQYF

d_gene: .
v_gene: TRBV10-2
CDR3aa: CASRGTAFGELFF

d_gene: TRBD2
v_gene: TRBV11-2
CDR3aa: CASSFQERGEGTGELFF

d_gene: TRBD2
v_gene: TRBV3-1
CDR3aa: CASSRRGLVAQETQYF

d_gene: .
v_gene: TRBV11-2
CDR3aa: CASSLRLAGQSEAFF

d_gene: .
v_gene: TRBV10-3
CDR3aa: CAISGVEGGNEQFF

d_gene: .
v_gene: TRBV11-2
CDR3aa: CASSLNGRDEQFF

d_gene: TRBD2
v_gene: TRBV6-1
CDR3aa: CASSEGTRPDTQYF

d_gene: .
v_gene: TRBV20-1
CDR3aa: CSARKTGGTGELFF

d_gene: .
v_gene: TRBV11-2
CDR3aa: CASSLRGTDTDTQYF

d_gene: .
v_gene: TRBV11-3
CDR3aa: CASSLSGEAYEQYF

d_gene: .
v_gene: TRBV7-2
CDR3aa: CASSLGMGNTEAFF

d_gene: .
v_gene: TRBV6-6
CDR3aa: CASSPGPTNEKLFF

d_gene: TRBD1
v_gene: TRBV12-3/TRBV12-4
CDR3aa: CASSLRWQGDNKNIQYF

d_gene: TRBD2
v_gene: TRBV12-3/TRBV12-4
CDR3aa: CASSFQLAGAETQYF

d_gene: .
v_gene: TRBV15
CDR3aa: CATSLDGAGASNSPLHF

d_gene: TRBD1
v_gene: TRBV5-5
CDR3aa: CASSRADRAGGYTF

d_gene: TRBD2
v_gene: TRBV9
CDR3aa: CASSGSGGYNEQFF

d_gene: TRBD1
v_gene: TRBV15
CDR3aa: CATSRVGDSRYF

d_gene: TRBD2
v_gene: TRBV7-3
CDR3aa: CASSLSGGLYTQYF

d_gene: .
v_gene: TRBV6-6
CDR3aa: CASTNGETQYF

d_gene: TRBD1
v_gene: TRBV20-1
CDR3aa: CSARDPAGGSGNTIYF

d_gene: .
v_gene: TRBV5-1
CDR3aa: CASSLAPESAKNIQYF

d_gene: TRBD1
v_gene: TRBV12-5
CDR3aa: CASGLGGGLPETQYF

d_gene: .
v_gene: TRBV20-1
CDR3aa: CSARPPRRNTEAFF

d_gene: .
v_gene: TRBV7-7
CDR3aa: CASSPARGGEQYF

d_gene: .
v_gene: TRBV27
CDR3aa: CASSPQGSYEQYF

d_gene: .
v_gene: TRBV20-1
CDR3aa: CSASGVSSLNTEAFF

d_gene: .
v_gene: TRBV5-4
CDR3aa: CASSLLGKDTQYF

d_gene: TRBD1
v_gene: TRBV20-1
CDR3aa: CSASETGPSYEQYF

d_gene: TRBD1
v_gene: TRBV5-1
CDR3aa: CASSPGTGYEYTGELFF

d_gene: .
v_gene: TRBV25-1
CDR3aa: CASSESAVNEQFF

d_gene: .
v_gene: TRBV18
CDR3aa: CASSPRQQGVGLRQYF

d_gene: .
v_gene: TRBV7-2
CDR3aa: CASSFKGGPGTGELFF

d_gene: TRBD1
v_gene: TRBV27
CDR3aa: CASSPRQGLAYEQYF

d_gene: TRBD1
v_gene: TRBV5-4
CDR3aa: CASSPGQDNEKLFF

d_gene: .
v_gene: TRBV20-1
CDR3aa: CSARGVLGHTDTQYF

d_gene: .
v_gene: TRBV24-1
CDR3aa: CATSDPGLPEQFF

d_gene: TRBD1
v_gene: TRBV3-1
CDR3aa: CASSQAWDSYGYTF

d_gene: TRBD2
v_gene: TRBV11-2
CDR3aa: CASSTLAGGRGETQYF